What follows is one TCR beta chain and its context. The CDR3 sequence is 17 residues long. V gave up 3 bases and J gave up 0 bases; unmatched junction bases: 8. Germline V gene sequence: CDR1 SGDLS, CDR2 YYNGEE. This entry belongs to a study of CD8+ T cells in alopecia areata. Reverse transcription of extracted RNA yielded cDNA, which provided the sequencing template. This table comes from immunoSEQ multiplex PCR, and its TCRdb copy is limited to in-frame clones, with some not included. The sample consists of more than 100,000 clones, roughly half of them appearing once. This rearrangement joins TRBV9 to TRBJ1-4, with 7 bases fitting TRBD1. The source material was CD4+ T cells sorted from blood. The clonotype was recovered from a human donor in good health. For the CDR3, the DNA is TGTGCCAGCAGCGCCCCGGACAGGACAGCAACTAATGAAAAACTGTTTTTT. Residues: CASSAPDRTATNEKLFF.